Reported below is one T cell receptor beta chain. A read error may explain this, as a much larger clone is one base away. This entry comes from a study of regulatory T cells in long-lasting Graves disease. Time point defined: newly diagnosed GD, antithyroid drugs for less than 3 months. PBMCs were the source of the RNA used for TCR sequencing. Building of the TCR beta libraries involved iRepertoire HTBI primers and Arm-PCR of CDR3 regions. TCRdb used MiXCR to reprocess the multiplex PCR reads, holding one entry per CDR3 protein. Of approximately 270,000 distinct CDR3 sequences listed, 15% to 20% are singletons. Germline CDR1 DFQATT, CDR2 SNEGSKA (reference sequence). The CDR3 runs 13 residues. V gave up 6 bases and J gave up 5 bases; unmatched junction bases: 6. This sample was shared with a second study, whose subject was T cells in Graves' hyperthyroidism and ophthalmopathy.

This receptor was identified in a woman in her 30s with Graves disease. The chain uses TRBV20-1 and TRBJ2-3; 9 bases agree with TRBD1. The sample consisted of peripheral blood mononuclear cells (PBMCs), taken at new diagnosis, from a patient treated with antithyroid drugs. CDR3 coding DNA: TGCAGTGCAACAGGGGGCGCGGTAGATACGCAGTATTTT. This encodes CSATGGAVDTQYF.